The clone carrying this TCR beta chain occurred a few times. Its specificity is unknown. Germline values: CDR1 SQVTM, CDR2 ANQGSEA. The CDR3 runs to 15 residues. The V gene end was trimmed by 5 bases and the J gene end by 11 bases; junction bases not matched to a gene: 17. A J-beta primer mix and a sample-barcoded 5' primer were used in a second PCR of about 6 to 12 cycles. TCRdb ran MiXCR on the 5' RACE reads and lists one entry per CDR3 protein. The sample has 650,000 or so distinct CDR3 sequences, approximately 52% seen once. The data belong to a study of blood T cells in healthy people across ages. Overall study findings and caveats: Naive T cell percentage showed a strong correlation with the diversity of TCR beta. Reliance upon unsorted PBMCs precluded definitive naive versus antigen-experienced comparison.

The sequencing sample was made of blood. V is TRBV29-1 and J is TRBJ2-5; TRBD2 aligns across 10 bases. The TCR comes from an elderly woman in good health. CDR3 loop: CSVKLAGGISGEQYF. CDR3 DNA sequence: TGCAGCGTTAAATTAGCGGGGGGAATCTCCGGTGAGCAGTACTTC.